This T cell receptor beta chain was documented in a study of T cell responses to AZD1222 COVID-19 vaccine (dated by TCRdb to the early 2020s). Broadly, across the study: AZD1222 recipients given second doses at about 4 weeks or at about 12 weeks were pooled, since spike-specific TCR depth and breadth were not found to differ between the two schedules. TCR sequencing covered fewer than 250 trial participants: 200 to 210 given two doses of AZD1222 and 26 given two doses of MenACWY control vaccine. Trial participants were enrolled into age subgroups of 18-55, 56-69 and 70-plus years, which contained roughly 140, 27 and 60 TCR-sequenced participants, respectively.

This clone was seen only once. Which antigen it targets is not known. No much larger clonotype is one base removed from it; base qualities were not supplied. The CDR3 spans 13 residues, from the cysteine through the phenylalanine. The sequence is cut down to CDR3 DNA, 39 bases in frame from base 1. For CDR1 and CDR2, the germline V gene (reference sequence) lists DFQATT and SNEGSKA. V is clipped by 3 bases and J by 4 bases, and the sequence between their germline boundaries is 10 bases long. General study outcomes and caveats: In the small 56-69-year group, the increase in depth fell short of significance, most likely because of low power. The whole spike protein was spanned by vaccine-associated CD4 TCRs, and dominant responses were seen in regions 160-218 and 743-854. Only 5 to 7 AZD1222 recipients were SARS-CoV-2 seropositive at baseline, limiting conclusions about previously exposed vaccinees. Participants were mostly white British and included more females than males, and it was suggested by the authors that clonal diversity may have been underestimated. Epitopes outside the regions mutated in the B.1.351 and B.1.1.7 variants were reportedly recognized by nearly half of the unique spike-specific TCRs. A significant rise in spike-specific TCR breadth and depth was observed after two AZD1222 doses relative to day 0 and relative to MenACWY recipients. Because no samples from the day 14 peak response were available, repertoires could be characterized only after the peak T cell response.

What the time point label conveys for this sample: baseline before first vaccination. Vaccinee samples were obtained from the UK trials COV001 and COV002, which included a single-blind randomized controlled phase 2/3 trial of AZD1222 (ChAdOx1 nCoV-19) in healthy adults. For TCRbeta chain sequencing, PBMC samples from trial participants were taken at day 0 and at day 28 after the second dose. The CDR3 regions of human TCRbeta chains were analyzed by immunosequencing. As for how the authors treated the data: TCRs in the repertoires were compared against a reference library of SARS-CoV-2-specific TCRs that had been generated with the MIRA antigen-specificity platform. Breadth meant the fraction of unique TCRs that were SARS-CoV-2-associated, whereas depth meant the fraction of total T cells that were SARS-CoV-2-associated. Using the MIRA data, every spike-specific TCR was mapped to the spike region that the TCR reacted to and assigned to either a CD4 or a CD8 class. Log10-transformed breadth and depth values were compared by one-way ANOVA with Sidak's multiple comparisons tests. Imported from immuneACCESS, the table was reduced by TCRdb to in-frame sequences with V and J called. These copies leave out some clones; in studies compared against another copy, an unresolved V gene accounts for under half, and the cause of the remainder is not known. The V and J calls and clone size were taken over from that table, and D and trimming were inferred from the DNA. The sample table lists 80,000 to 100,000 clones, approximately 86% of them with a count of one. The top ten clones comprise about 5.8% of the sample.

The rearrangement joined TRBV20-1 to TRBJ1-5; TRBD1 is a possible D gene, resting on 5 matching bases. The sequencing used peripheral blood, collected on day 0 of AZD1222 vaccination. The TCR originated in an adult in good health. The CDR3 amino acid sequence is: CSASADKNQPQHF. In nucleotides, the sequence is TGCAGTGCTAGTGCGGACAAAAATCAGCCCCAGCATTTT.